One sample yielded the 5 T cell receptor beta chains listed below, sequenced in a study of T cells in Graves' hyperthyroidism and ophthalmopathy. TCR beta CDR3 regions were amplified from RNA transcripts. Researchers ran a first-round RT-PCR on the TCR CDR3 using the HTBI primer set. TCRdb reanalysed the multiplex PCR reads using MiXCR and keeps one entry per CDR3 protein. The sample has 300,000 to 450,000 distinct CDR3 sequences, roughly 13% seen once. Input material: blood. The origin of the receptors is a woman younger than 30 with Graves' hyperthyroidism.

The sample holds a few counts of this clonotype. The chain uses TRBV14 and TRBJ1-1, with 10 bases lining up with TRBD1. CDR3 length: 20 residues. V dropped 0 bases and J dropped 1; count of bases not matched to a gene: 14. CDR1 SGHDN and CDR2 FVKESK come from the germline V gene. The chain's CDR3 is CASSQDRRGQGWAANTEAFF. CDR3 DNA sequence: TGTGCCAGCAGCCAAGATCGGAGGGGACAGGGGTGGGCAGCGAACACTGAAGCTTTCTTT. Together with reference TRBV14 and TRBJ1-1, the CDR3 gives the full variable domain: EAGVTQFPSHSVIEKGQTVTLRCDPISGHDNLYWYRRVMGKEIKFLLHFVKESKQDESGMPNNRFLAERTGGTYSTLKVQPAELEDSGVYFCASSQDRRGQGWAANTEAFFGQGTRLTVV.

About this clonotype: This sequence may be a read error, since a much larger clone differs from it by one base. The V call is TRBV5-1, the J call TRBJ1-2, with 7 bases matching TRBD1. Germline V gene lookup returns CDR1 SGHRS and CDR2 YFSETQ. This CDR3 spans 17 amino acids. CDR3 region: CPSSLEGDSVRFYGYTF. DNA of the CDR3: TGCCCCAGCAGCTTGGAAGGGGACAGCGTTAGATTCTATGGCTACACCTTC.

This clonotype was found many times. This rearrangement joins TRBV3-1 to TRBJ1-1, with 11 bases lining up with TRBD1. CDR3 length equals 16 residues. Germline assignment: CDR1 LGHDT and CDR2 YNNKEL (reference sequence). Trimming took 4 bases from V and 5 from J; bases not matched to a gene: 9. The CDR3 protein is CASSRGQGALRTEAFF. For the CDR3, the DNA is TGTGCCAGCAGCCGCGGACAGGGGGCCCTGAGGACTGAAGCTTTCTTT.

The chain recombines TRBV7-2 with TRBJ1-1; TRBD1 is a possible D gene (5 bases). The CDR3 length is 12 residues. V lost 8 bases and J 11 bases, leaving 18 bases between the germline ends. CDR1 is SGHTA, CDR2 FQGNSA, per germline. The CDR3 sequence is CASVGLGGTAFF. The CDR3, as DNA: TGTGCCAGCGTTGGCCTCGGGGGTACGGCTTTCTTT.

A single count supports this clonotype. The chain links TRBV2 to TRBJ2-3; D unclear. The ends were cut back, 1 base at V and 1 base at J, with 12 bases in the middle. Germline values: CDR1 SNHLY, CDR2 FYNNEI. This CDR3 has 16 amino acids. Here the CDR3 reads CASSEVRPEGTDTQYF. For the CDR3, the DNA is TGTGCCAGCAGTGAAGTACGACCCGAGGGCACAGATACGCAGTATTTT.